Below, one TCR beta chain is given with its context. Its antigen remains unidentified. Germline V CDR1 and CDR2: SGHRS, YFSETQ. The ends lost 2 bases at V and 1 base at J; junction bases unmatched: 10. This CDR3 has 17 amino acids. This record comes from a study of cytomegalovirus exposure and HLA in healthy donors. About the research overall: Counted in an early data release were tens of millions of unique TCRs from HLA-typed donors.

Those who donated were healthy bone marrow donors. Broader study findings: It was assumed in the presence/absence analyses that sequencing depth was roughly uniform across donors. Cytomegalovirus association was assigned to more than 150 TCR beta chains.

In the PCR, 60 Vbeta and 13 Jbeta primers were used. Libraries were prepared by immunoSEQ multiplex PCR; TCRdb keeps only in-frame clonotypes and omits some of them. This sample has some 130,000 clones, with around 72% found just once. This receptor was taken from a man aged 50 to 60 in good health and CMV-seropositive. What was sequenced was PBMCs. The rearrangement links TRBV5-1 to TRBJ1-1; 8 bases are a match to TRBD1. CDR3 nucleotide sequence: TGCGCCAGCAGCTTACCCCAGGGGGCAGCCACGAACACTGAAGCTTTCTTT. It encodes CASSLPQGAATNTEAFF. Drawing the rest from reference TRBV5-1 and TRBJ1-1, the complete variable domain is KAGVTQTPRYLIKTRGQQVTLSCSPISGHRSVSWYQQTPGQGLQFLFEYFSETQRNKGNFPGRFSGRQFSNSRSEMNVSTLELGDSALYLCASSLPQGAATNTEAFFGQGTRLTVV.